The 32 T cell receptor beta chains listed next were all sequenced from one sample in a study of shared clonotypes between healthy human individuals. The assay was immunoSEQ multiplex PCR, and TCRdb's table has in-frame clones only and misses some. The sample lists around 450,000 clones, roughly 77% seen once, with less than 15% in the top ten. Sequencing was performed on PBMCs. These receptor sequences come from a woman in her thirties or forties in good health. Some clones in this sample may be carry-over from other donors' samples.

The chain combines TRBV20-1 with TRBJ2-1; perhaps D is TRBD1 or TRBD2 (6 bases each). The CDR3 sequence is 11 residues long. Germline-derived CDR1 and CDR2 are DFQATT and SNEGSKA (reference sequence). Written as DNA, the CDR3 is TGCACGGTTGGAGGGGGCAATGAGCAGTTCTTC. Translated, it gives CTVGGGNEQFF.

In this sample, this clone turned up a few times. The rearrangement links TRBV10-1 to TRBJ2-1; TRBD2 matches at 8 bases. The CDR3 spans 13 residues. The germline CDR1 and CDR2 sequences are WNHNN and SYGVQD (reference sequence). V shed 6 bases, J shed 9 bases, and the junction held 7 bases outside the gene matches. CDR3 amino acids: CASRAGESGEQFF. The CDR3 DNA reads TGCGCCAGCAGAGCGGGAGAATCCGGTGAGCAGTTCTTC.

The chain carries TRBV19 and TRBJ1-5; weak D call: TRBD1 (6 bases). V was pared by 6 bases and J by 2 bases, with 17 bases between. Germline assignment: CDR1 LNHDA and CDR2 SQIVND (reference sequence). This CDR3 contains 16 residues. The CDR3 loop reads CASSPVKGVGNQPQHF. Here the CDR3 DNA reads TGTGCCAGTAGCCCCGTTAAGGGGGTTGGCAATCAGCCCCAGCATTTT.

The chain recombines TRBV18 with TRBJ2-2, with D perhaps matching TRBD1 (5 bases). Germline-derived CDR1 and CDR2 are KGHSH and LQKENI. The CDR3 contains 16 residues. Trimming removed 0 bases from V and 0 bases from J, with 8 bases in between. CDR3 sequence reads: CASSPPSGTNTGELFF. The CDR3 DNA sequence: TGTGCCAGCTCACCACCATCAGGGACGAACACCGGGGAGCTGTTTTTT.

J is TRBJ2-5 and V is TRBV10-3, with D perhaps TRBD1 or TRBD2 (5 bases each). V was cut by 4 bases and J by 6 bases, with 18 bases left in between. The CDR3 totals 15 residues. The germline V gene has CDR1 ENHRY and CDR2 SYGVKD. The CDR3 bases are TGTGCCATCAGTGCTCCGGGACCTTGGGGAAAGACCCAGTACTTC. Its protein is CAISAPGPWGKTQYF.

V and J are TRBV5-1 and TRBJ2-5, with 9 bases lining up with TRBD2. Trimming cost V 3 bases and J 4 bases; bases outside gene matches: 10. This CDR3 comprises 16 residues. The germline V gene encodes CDR1 SGHRS and CDR2 YFSETQ. In DNA, the CDR3 is TGCGCCAGCAGCTGGGGGACTAGCCAAATGCTAGAGACCCAGTACTTC. It encodes CASSWGTSQMLETQYF. Using reference TRBV5-1 and TRBJ2-5 for the parts outside the CDR3, the full variable domain is KAGVTQTPRYLIKTRGQQVTLSCSPISGHRSVSWYQQTPGQGLQFLFEYFSETQRNKGNFPGRFSGRQFSNSRSEMNVSTLELGDSALYLCASSWGTSQMLETQYFGPGTRLLVL.

This clone was seen a few times. J is TRBJ2-1 and V is TRBV9; a possible D gene is TRBD1 (5 bases). V gave up 0 bases and J gave up 6 bases, with 7 bases separating them. Germline V lookup: CDR1 SGDLS, CDR2 YYNGEE. CDR3 length equals 13 residues. CDR3 loop: CASSVAGFNEQFF. The CDR3 DNA follows: TGTGCCAGCAGCGTAGCAGGGTTCAATGAGCAGTTCTTC.

The genes are TRBV27 and TRBJ2-1, with TRBD2 matching over 9 bases. CDR3 length: 16 amino acids. Germline loops: CDR1 MNHEY, CDR2 SMNVEV (reference sequence). The V and J ends lost 2 bases and 5 bases, in that order; junction bases with no gene match: 7. The chain's CDR3 is CASSLGVGLADNEQFF. CDR3 sequence (DNA): TGTGCCAGCAGTTTAGGGGTGGGACTAGCTGACAATGAGCAGTTCTTC.

The V gene is TRBV5-1, the J gene TRBJ2-7, with D possibly TRBD1 on 5 matching bases. The CDR3 contains 14 residues. Germline CDR1 is SGHRS and CDR2 is YFSETQ. V dropped 2 bases and J dropped 7 bases, with 16 bases sitting between them. CDR3 sequence (DNA): TGCGCCAGCAGCTTTGGACACCCTACGGCGGAGCAGTACTTC. It codes for CASSFGHPTAEQYF.

This clone appeared a few times. This chain connects TRBV5-1 to TRBJ1-2; no clear D. V lost 0 bases, J lost 4 bases, and 10 bases lay in between. The germline CDR1 and CDR2 sequences are SGHRS and YFSETQ. The CDR3 has 14 residues. The CDR3 sequence is CASSLGRAGYGYTF. DNA of the CDR3: TGCGCCAGCAGCTTGGGTCGCGCGGGCTATGGCTACACCTTC.

Concerning this clone itself: Additional DNA sequences in this sample encode the identical CDR3. The gene calls are TRBV5-1 and TRBJ2-5, with no clear D. From germline, CDR1 is SGHRS and CDR2 YFSETQ. The CDR3 covers 12 residues. The V end was cut by 1 base, the J end by 4 bases, with 5 bases between. CDR3 sequence: CASSLSGETQYF. The CDR3 DNA reads TGCGCCAGCAGCTTGAGTGGAGAGACCCAGTACTTC.

This rearrangement joins TRBV27 to TRBJ2-1; 7 bases match TRBD2. The CDR3 has 17 amino acids. After removal of 4 bases from V and 3 bases from J, the junction contained 12 bases not matched to a gene. Germline assignment: CDR1 MNHEY and CDR2 SMNVEV (reference sequence). In DNA form, the CDR3 reads TGTGCCAGCAGTTCTCTAGCGGTCTTAGGGGTCTACAATGAGCAGTTCTTC. It codes for CASSSLAVLGVYNEQFF.

This clone was counted a few times. The chain joins TRBV29-1 to TRBJ1-1; the match to TRBD1 covers 7 bases. Looked up from germline, CDR1 is SQVTM and CDR2 is ANQGSEA. This CDR3 has 14 residues. The V and J ends lost 4 bases and 7 bases, in that order; junction bases with no gene match: 12. The CDR3 DNA sequence: TGCAGCGTTGTTGAGGTGAACAGGGGATTTGAAGCTTTCTTT. Residues: CSVVEVNRGFEAFF.

The chain couples TRBV6-1 to TRBJ2-3; 9 bases are a match to TRBD2. The CDR3 totals 15 residues. The V gene's germline CDR1 is MNHNS and CDR2 SASEGT. The ends lost 6 bases at V and 1 base at J; junction bases unmatched: 5. Written as DNA, the CDR3 is TGTGCCAGCAGCTGGGGACTAGCAGGCACAGATACGCAGTATTTT. Its translation is CASSWGLAGTDTQYF.

This clone occurred many times. J is TRBJ2-3 and V is TRBV11-2; 13 bases match TRBD2. This CDR3 contains 19 residues. Germline lookup yields CDR1 SGHAT and CDR2 FQNNGV. After removal of 5 bases from V and 3 bases from J, the junction contained 14 bases not matched to a gene. CDR3 loop: CASSLPLAGTSGATDTQYF. The CDR3 region has the DNA TGTGCCAGCAGCCTACCCCTTGCCGGGACTAGCGGGGCAACAGATACGCAGTATTTT.

Notes on this clone: Other DNA variants within this sample encode the same CDR3. The rearrangement uses TRBV5-1 and TRBJ2-7; D might be TRBD1 (6 bases). Between the trimmed V and J ends, which lost 1 base and 0 bases, there was a span of 8 bases. Germline V gene sequence: CDR1 SGHRS, CDR2 YFSETQ. The CDR3 loop spans 14 amino acids. The DNA of the CDR3 is TGCGCCAGCAGCTTGACAGGGAGCTCCTACGAGCAGTACTTC. Its translation: CASSLTGSSYEQYF. The whole variable domain, remainder taken from reference TRBV5-1 and TRBJ2-7, is KAGVTQTPRYLIKTRGQQVTLSCSPISGHRSVSWYQQTPGQGLQFLFEYFSETQRNKGNFPGRFSGRQFSNSRSEMNVSTLELGDSALYLCASSLTGSSYEQYFGPGTRLTVT.

This clone was counted between two and nine times. This sequence joins TRBV29-1 and TRBJ2-1; the D call may be TRBD1 or TRBD2 (6 bases each). The CDR3 runs to 15 residues. V was cut by 7 bases and J by 2 bases, with 18 bases left in between. Per the germline V gene, CDR1 is SQVTM and CDR2 is ANQGSEA. DNA of the CDR3: TGCAGCGCTCGAGGGGGGATGATCACCTACAATGAGCAGTTCTTC. Protein product: CSARGGMITYNEQFF.

The chain's CDR3 is CASSQNTGELFF. In DNA form, the CDR3 reads TGTGCCAGTAGTCAAAACACCGGGGAGCTGTTTTTT. This sequence joins TRBV19 and TRBJ2-2, with unresolved D. CDR1 LNHDA and CDR2 SQIVND come from the germline V gene (reference sequence). The CDR3 has 12 residues. V lost 5 bases to trimming and J lost 2 bases, with 3 bases between them.

On this clone: Given a far larger clone just one base away, this is likely a sequencing read error. This chain links TRBV7-2 with TRBJ2-7; the match to TRBD2 covers 14 bases. The CDR3 has 17 amino acids. The germline CDR1 and CDR2 sequences are SGHTA and FQGNSA. The V segment lost 5 bases and the J segment 7 bases; nucleotides outside the gene matches: 13. The CDR3 loop reads CASSLRTRGLAGVEQYF. In nucleotides, the CDR3 is TGTGCCAGCAGCCTCCGAACTCGGGGACTAGCGGGAGTAGAGCAGTACTTC.

The rearrangement links TRBV7-2 to TRBJ2-3; no clear D. V was shortened by 0 bases and J by 0 bases, with 7 bases between the two germline ends. The germline gives CDR1 SGHTA, CDR2 FQGNSA. CDR3 size: 15 residues. DNA for the CDR3: TGTGCCAGCAGCTTAGCGCGGTCTAGCACAGATACGCAGTATTTT. It codes for CASSLARSSTDTQYF.

This clone has a handful of counts. J is TRBJ2-1 and V is TRBV11-3, with TRBD2 matching over 12 bases. V shed 4 bases and J 4 bases; nucleotides not matched to a gene: 5. Germline V gene sequence: CDR1 SGHNT, CDR2 YENEEA. This CDR3 contains 16 residues. Here the CDR3 DNA reads TGTGCCAGCAGCTCGACTAGCGGGAGTAGGTACAATGAGCAGTTCTTC. Translating gives CASSSTSGSRYNEQFF.

Only a few counts were recorded for this clone. The chain recombines TRBV28 with TRBJ2-5; 12 nucleotides align to TRBD2. The V segment lost 5 bases and the J segment 4 bases; nucleotides outside the gene matches: 8. The CDR3 runs to 16 residues. Per the germline V gene, CDR1 is MDHEN and CDR2 is SYDVKM. CDR3 residues: CASSTRLAGEGETQYF. DNA for the CDR3: TGTGCCAGCAGTACCAGACTAGCGGGAGAGGGAGAGACCCAGTACTTC.

A single count supports this clone. The chain has TRBV28 and TRBJ2-7, with 7 bases fitting TRBD2. CDR3 size: 15 residues. The germline V gene encodes CDR1 MDHEN and CDR2 SYDVKM. With V trimmed by 2 bases and J by 2 bases, 6 bases remained unmatched. CDR3 protein: CASSLGREWAYEQYF. The CDR3 DNA sequence: TGTGCCAGCAGTTTAGGGCGGGAGTGGGCCTACGAGCAGTACTTC. The full variable domain, rest sourced from reference TRBV28 and TRBJ2-7, is DVKVTQSSRYLVKRTGEKVFLECVQDMDHENMFWYRQDPGLGLRLIYFSYDVKMKEKGDIPEGYSVSREKKERFSLILESASTNQTSMYLCASSLGREWAYEQYFGPGTRLTVT.

This clone was found a few times. The J gene is TRBJ2-7, the V gene TRBV5-1, with 7 bases identical to TRBD2. Trimming at V came to 0 bases and at J to 6 bases, leaving 9 bases not matched to a gene. The CDR3 has 15 amino acids. Germline V gene lookup returns CDR1 SGHRS and CDR2 YFSETQ. CDR3 nucleotides: TGCGCCAGCAGCTTGGTTCTAGCGGACCCCCTCGAGCAGTACTTC. Its protein is CASSLVLADPLEQYF. Based on the CDR3 plus reference TRBV5-1 and TRBJ2-7, the full variable domain is KAGVTQTPRYLIKTRGQQVTLSCSPISGHRSVSWYQQTPGQGLQFLFEYFSETQRNKGNFPGRFSGRQFSNSRSEMNVSTLELGDSALYLCASSLVLADPLEQYFGPGTRLTVT.

This clone was counted between two and nine times. The chain uses TRBV27 and TRBJ2-5, with TRBD2 matching over 13 bases. There are 18 residues in the CDR3. Trimming cost V 0 bases and J 7 bases; bases outside gene matches: 11. Germline V CDR1 and CDR2: MNHEY, SMNVEV (reference sequence). The CDR3 is CASSLSPTGLAGQGTQYF. The CDR3 DNA follows: TGTGCCAGCAGTTTATCCCCCACGGGACTAGCGGGGCAGGGGACCCAGTACTTC.

This clone was seen just once. The chain carries TRBV7-3 and TRBJ2-1, with 8 bases lining up with TRBD2. The CDR3 loop spans 16 amino acids. The trim removed 5 bases at V and 9 bases at J, leaving 15 bases unmatched. Germline V gene data show CDR1 as SGHTA and CDR2 as FQGTGA. The DNA of the CDR3 is TGTGCCAGCAGCCCTCGAGCGGGAGTGGGATTGGCTGAGCAGTTCTTC. Encoded protein: CASSPRAGVGLAEQFF. Full variable domain (missing parts from reference TRBV7-3 and TRBJ2-1): GAGVSQTPSNKVTEKGKYVELRCDPISGHTALYWYRQSLGQGPEFLIYFQGTGAADDSGLPNDRFFAVRPEGSVSTLKIQRTERGDSAVYLCASSPRAGVGLAEQFFGPGTRLTVL.

This sequence joins TRBV7-3 and TRBJ1-3; TRBD1 might be the D (5 bases). Trimming took 4 bases from V and 7 from J, leaving 11 bases between them. Germline CDR1 is SGHTA and CDR2 is FQGTGA. The CDR3 is 13 residues long. In DNA form, the CDR3 reads TGTGCCAGCAGCTCGACACGGGGGAACACCATATATTTT. As protein: CASSSTRGNTIYF.

The table lists this clone with many counts. The chain has TRBV29-1 and TRBJ2-3; 8 positions agree with TRBD2. With V trimmed by 4 bases and J by 4 bases, 4 bases remained unmatched. Germline V gene lookup returns CDR1 SQVTM and CDR2 ANQGSEA. The CDR3 has 13 residues. The CDR3 is CSVVRRGADTQYF. DNA for the CDR3: TGCAGCGTTGTGCGGCGGGGGGCAGATACGCAGTATTTT.

This clone has only a few counts. V gene TRBV4-1 combines with J gene TRBJ2-7; the match to TRBD2 covers 7 bases. CDR1 is MGHRA, CDR2 YSYEKL, per germline. V lost 4 bases and J lost 3; bases outside the gene matches: 15. The CDR3 loop spans 17 amino acids. CDR3: CASSLSFAASGLYEQYF. As DNA, the CDR3 is TGCGCCAGCAGCCTTTCGTTCGCGGCTAGCGGACTCTACGAGCAGTACTTC.

Note on this clone: Distinct nucleotide sequences in the sample also encode this CDR3. This chain joins TRBV7-8 and TRBJ2-7, with 10 bases that match TRBD2. The CDR3 sequence is 15 residues long. V was clipped by 4 bases and J by 0 bases; unmatched bases: 3. Germline V CDR1 and CDR2: SGHVS, FQNEAQ. The DNA for the CDR3 is TGTGCCAGCAGCTGGACTAGCGGAGGCTCCTACGAGCAGTACTTC. It is translated as CASSWTSGGSYEQYF. Combining the CDR3 with reference TRBV7-8 and TRBJ2-7 gives the whole variable domain GAGVSQSPRYKVAKRGQDVALRCDPISGHVSLFWYQQALGQGPEFLTYFQNEAQLDKSGLPSDRFFAERPEGSVSTLKIQRTQQEDSAVYLCASSWTSGGSYEQYFGPGTRLTVT.

This chain joins TRBV2 and TRBJ2-2, with a tentative D call TRBD1 (5 bases). Germline V lookup: CDR1 SNHLY, CDR2 FYNNEI. Between the trimmed V and J ends, which lost 6 bases and 5 bases, there was a span of 13 bases. The CDR3 has 14 residues. CDR3 bases: TGTGCCAGCAGAAAGACAGCCAGTACCGGGGAGCTGTTTTTT. This gives the protein CASRKTASTGELFF.

This sequence joins TRBV4-1 and TRBJ1-1, with D hard to call. CDR1 and CDR2 from the germline V gene are MGHRA and YSYEKL. The CDR3 is 15 residues long. With 2 bases removed from V and 0 bases from J, the gap between germline ends came to 10 bases. The CDR3 DNA sequence: TGCGCCAGCAGCCAATCTCCCGTGGTGAACACTGAAGCTTTCTTT. Protein: CASSQSPVVNTEAFF.